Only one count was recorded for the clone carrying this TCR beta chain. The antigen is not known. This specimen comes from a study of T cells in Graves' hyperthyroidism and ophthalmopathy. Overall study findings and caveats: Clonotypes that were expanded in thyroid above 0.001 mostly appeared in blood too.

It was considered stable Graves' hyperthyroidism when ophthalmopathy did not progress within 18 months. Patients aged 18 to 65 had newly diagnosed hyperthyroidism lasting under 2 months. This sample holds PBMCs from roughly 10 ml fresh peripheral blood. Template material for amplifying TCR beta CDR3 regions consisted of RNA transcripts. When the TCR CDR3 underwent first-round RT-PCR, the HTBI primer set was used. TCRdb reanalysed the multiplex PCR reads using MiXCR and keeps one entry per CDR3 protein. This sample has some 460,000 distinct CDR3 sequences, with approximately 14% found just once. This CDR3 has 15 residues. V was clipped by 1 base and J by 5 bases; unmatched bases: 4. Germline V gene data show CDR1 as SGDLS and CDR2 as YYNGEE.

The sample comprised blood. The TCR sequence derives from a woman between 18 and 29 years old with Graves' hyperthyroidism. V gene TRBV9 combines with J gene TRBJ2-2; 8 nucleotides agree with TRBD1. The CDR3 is CASSVRQGATGELFF. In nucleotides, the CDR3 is TGTGCCAGCAGCGTACGGCAGGGGGCGACCGGGGAGCTGTTTTTT.